This T cell receptor beta chain stems from a study of regulatory T cells in long-lasting Graves disease. Study-level results: The number of shared public clonotypes was higher in persistent patients (2,741) than new patients (about 910). Persistent disease samples used TRBV28, TRBJ1-2 and TRBJ2-5 preferentially.

Both iRepertoire HTBI primers and Arm-PCR of CDR3 regions were used to build the TCR beta libraries. A single record per CDR3 protein comes from TCRdb applying MiXCR to the multiplex PCR reads. In the table there are approximately 480,000 distinct CDR3 sequences, around 16% of which are singletons. A note on this clonotype: Its antigen remains unknown.

Trimming removed 2 bases from V and 6 bases from J, with 11 bases in between. CDR1 and CDR2 (germline): MNHEY, SVGEGT. CDR3 length: 14 residues. Time point noted: newly diagnosed GD, antithyroid drugs for less than 3 months. From PBMCs, RNA was extracted and then used to make the TCR library. These data were likewise used in another study, on T cells in Graves' hyperthyroidism and ophthalmopathy. That study adds: Exclusion of patients followed from uncontrolled infection, other autoimmune disease, pregnancy or lactation.

The gene calls are TRBV6-2 or TRBV6-3 and TRBJ1-5; a weak D match, TRBD1 (5 bases). This TCR came from a man in his forties or fifties with Graves disease. The sample was peripheral blood mononuclear cells (PBMCs), taken at new diagnosis, from a patient treated with antithyroid drugs. In DNA form, the CDR3 reads TGTGCCAGCAGTTACCGAGGGGAGGGTCAGCCCCAGCATTTT. It translates to CASSYRGEGQPQHF.